This TCR beta chain was sequenced during a study of radiotherapy plus CTLA-4 blockade in lung cancer. In the study overall: Disease control was achieved by about 29% of patients, and objective responses by 18%.

Details on this clone: Its target is unknown.

CDR1 MNHEY and CDR2 SMNVEV come from the germline V gene (reference sequence). CDR3 length equals 14 residues. V shed 2 bases and J 7 bases; nucleotides not matched to a gene: 5. Findings and limits, study-wide: Radiotherapy with ipilimumab was followed by blood expansion of tumor-derived clones. The best predictor of response was reported to be early blood T cell clone dynamics, with interferon-beta.

Sequencing used immunoSEQ multiplex PCR; TCRdb keeps in-frame clones, though not all of them. The sample contains 60,000 to 70,000 clones, roughly four fifths of which appear only once. Focal radiation plus CTLA-4 blockade with ipilimumab was given to patients with chemo-refractory metastatic non-small-cell lung cancer. The TCR was taken from a human donor with non-small cell lung cancer who had a partial response to radiotherapy plus ipilimumab. The J gene is TRBJ2-4, the V gene TRBV27, with TRBD1 identical over 7 bases. The source was peripheral blood, collected from a patient treated with radiotherapy plus ipilimumab. The CDR3 region is CASSLERQGNIQYF. The CDR3 DNA reads as TGTGCCAGCAGTTTAGAGAGACAGGGCAACATTCAGTACTTC.